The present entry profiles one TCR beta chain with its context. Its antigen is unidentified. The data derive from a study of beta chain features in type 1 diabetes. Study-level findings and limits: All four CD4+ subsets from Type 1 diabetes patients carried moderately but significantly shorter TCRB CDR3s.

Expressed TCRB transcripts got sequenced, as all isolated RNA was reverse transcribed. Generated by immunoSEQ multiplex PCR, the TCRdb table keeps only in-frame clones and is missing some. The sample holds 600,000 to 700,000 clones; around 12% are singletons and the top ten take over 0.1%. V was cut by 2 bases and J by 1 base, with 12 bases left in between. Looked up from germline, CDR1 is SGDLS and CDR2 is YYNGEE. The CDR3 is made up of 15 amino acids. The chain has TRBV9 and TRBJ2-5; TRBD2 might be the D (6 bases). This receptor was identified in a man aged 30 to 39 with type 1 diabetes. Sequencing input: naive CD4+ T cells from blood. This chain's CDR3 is CASSVYPGLQETQYF. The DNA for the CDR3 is TGTGCCAGCAGCGTGTACCCGGGACTCCAAGAGACCCAGTACTTC. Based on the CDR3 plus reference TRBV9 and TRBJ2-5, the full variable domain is DSGVTQTPKHLITATGQRVTLRCSPRSGDLSVYWYQQSLDQGLQFLIQYYNGEERAKGNILERFSAQQFPDLHSELNLSSLELGDSALYFCASSVYPGLQETQYFGPGTRLLVL.